This record concerns one T cell receptor (beta chain) sequence. Its antigen is still unknown. This entry belongs to a study of T-cell reconstitution after alpha-beta-depleted transplantation in children. Study results and limitations: From newly produced T cells came most of the T-cell counts and diversity one year after transplant. High day-60 TCRbeta diversity in some patients came from surviving recipient T cells and thymic progenitors. In patients about two months after transplant, alpha-beta T cells reportedly arose from several hundred expanded graft clones.

V was clipped by 3 bases and J by 4 bases; unmatched bases: 6. The CDR3 loop spans 14 amino acids. Germline CDR1 and CDR2: DFQATT and SNEGSKA (reference sequence). Unique molecular identifiers were incorporated when the TCRbeta library was constructed. TCRdb redid the calling of the PCR reads with MiXCR, one entry per CDR3 protein. This table has 300,000 to 350,000 distinct CDR3 sequences, around 25% appearing once. The sample here was PBMCs, mostly from graft donor cells, taken 180 days after TCRalphabeta/CD19-depleted stem cell transplant. The receptor was derived from a male patient younger than 18 who had a stem cell transplant for acute lymphoblastic leukemia, so the T cells may come from the graft donor. The chain carries TRBV20-1 and TRBJ2-1; 7 positions match TRBD2. CDR3 nucleotide sequence: TGCAGTGCTAGCGGGAGGCACCTATACAATGAGCAGTTCTTC. It translates to CSASGRHLYNEQFF.